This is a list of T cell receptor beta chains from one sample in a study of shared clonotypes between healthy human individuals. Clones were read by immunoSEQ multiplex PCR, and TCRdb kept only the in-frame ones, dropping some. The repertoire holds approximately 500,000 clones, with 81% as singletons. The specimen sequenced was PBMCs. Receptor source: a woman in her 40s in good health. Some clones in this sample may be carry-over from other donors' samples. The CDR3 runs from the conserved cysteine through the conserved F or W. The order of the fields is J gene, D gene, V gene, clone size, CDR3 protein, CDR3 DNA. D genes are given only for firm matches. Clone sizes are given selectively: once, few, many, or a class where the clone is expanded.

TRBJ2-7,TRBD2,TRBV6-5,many,CASSYARTSGTYEQYF,TGTGCCAGCAGTTACGCACGGACTAGCGGTACCTACGAGCAGTACTTC
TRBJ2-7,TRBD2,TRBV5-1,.,CASSSLGGGRGSYEQYF,TGCGCCAGCAGCTCCCTGGGTGGCGGGAGAGGGTCCTACGAGCAGTACTTC
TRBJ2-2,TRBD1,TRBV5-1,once,CASSPARGSGAPGELFF,TGCGCCAGCAGCCCCGCCAGGGGGAGCGGAGCCCCCGGGGAGCTGTTTTTT
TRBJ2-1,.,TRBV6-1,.,CASSEVGLPAMQQFF,TGTGCCAGCAGTGAAGTCGGACTCCCGGCCATGCAGCAGTTCTTC
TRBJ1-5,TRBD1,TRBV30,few,CAWSVGTVEQPQHF,TGTGCCTGGAGTGTTGGGACAGTGGAGCAGCCCCAGCATTTT
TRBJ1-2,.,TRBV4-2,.,CASSAEYGYTF,TGTGCCAGCAGCGCAGAGTATGGCTACACCTTC
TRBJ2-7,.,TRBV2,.,CASTGISGRSYEQYF,TGTGCCAGCACCGGCATCTCGGGGCGCTCCTACGAGCAGTACTTC
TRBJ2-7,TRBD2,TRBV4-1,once,CASSIRNGGTTEQYF,TGCGCCAGCAGCATACGCAACGGGGGGACGACCGAGCAGTACTTC
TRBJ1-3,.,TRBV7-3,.,CASSLTGSGNTIYF,TGTGCCAGCAGCTTAACGGGCTCTGGAAACACCATATATTTT
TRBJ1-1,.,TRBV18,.,CASSPAQGRAEAFF,TGTGCCAGCTCACCAGCGCAGGGGCGCGCTGAAGCTTTCTTT
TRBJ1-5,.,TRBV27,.,CASSPWGGGRHNQPQHF,TGTGCCAGCAGTCCGTGGGGGGGCGGCAGGCACAATCAGCCCCAGCATTTT
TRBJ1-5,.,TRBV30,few,CAWSVHNNQPQHF,TGTGCCTGGAGTGTACACAACAATCAGCCCCAGCATTTT
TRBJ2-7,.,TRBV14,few,CASSHSSQQYF,TGTGCCAGCAGCCATTCTTCTCAGCAGTACTTC
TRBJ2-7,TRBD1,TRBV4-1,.,CASSQAEGGPYEQYF,TGCGCCAGCAGCCAGGCGGAAGGGGGCCCCTACGAGCAGTACTTC
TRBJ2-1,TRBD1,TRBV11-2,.,CASSSPGTGLYEQFF,TGTGCCAGCAGCTCCCCCGGGACAGGGCTCTATGAGCAGTTCTTC
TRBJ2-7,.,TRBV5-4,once,CASSQDSSGYYEQYF,TGTGCCAGCAGCCAAGATTCGTCCGGGTACTACGAGCAGTACTTC
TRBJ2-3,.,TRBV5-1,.,CASRFDGGHTDTQYF,TGCGCCAGCAGGTTTGACGGGGGCCACACAGATACGCAGTATTTT
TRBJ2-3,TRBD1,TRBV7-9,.,CASSSRTGATDTQYF,TGTGCCAGCAGCAGCCGGACAGGCGCTACAGATACGCAGTATTTT
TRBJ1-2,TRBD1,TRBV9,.,CASSEQGYGYTF,TGTGCCAGCAGTGAACAGGGGTATGGCTACACCTTC
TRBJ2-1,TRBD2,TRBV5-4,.,CASTPELAGFNEQFF,TGTGCCAGCACCCCGGAACTAGCGGGATTCAATGAGCAGTTCTTC
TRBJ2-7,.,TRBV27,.,CASSFHGSSEQYF,TGTGCCAGCAGTTTCCATGGGTCATCCGAGCAGTACTTC
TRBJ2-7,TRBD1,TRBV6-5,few,CASSPTGDGRKQYF,TGTGCCAGCAGCCCAACAGGGGACGGCCGAAAGCAGTACTTC
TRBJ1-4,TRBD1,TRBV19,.,CASKGQAYEKLFF,TGTGCCAGTAAGGGACAGGCATATGAAAAACTGTTTTTT
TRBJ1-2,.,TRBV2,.,CASSLTPNYGYTF,TGTGCCAGCAGCCTGACACCGAACTATGGCTACACCTTC
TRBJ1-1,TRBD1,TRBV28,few,CASSLRGQPNTEAFF,TGTGCCAGCAGTTTACGGGGACAGCCTAACACTGAAGCTTTCTTT
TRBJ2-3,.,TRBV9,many,CASSETDRYTDTQYF,TGTGCCAGCAGCGAGACCGATAGATACACAGATACGCAGTATTTT
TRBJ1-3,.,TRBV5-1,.,CASSPGPNSGNTIYF,TGCGCCAGCAGCCCGGGACCGAACTCTGGAAACACCATATATTTT
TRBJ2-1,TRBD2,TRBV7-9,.,CASSWSRTSQDEQFF,TGTGCCAGCAGCTGGAGTCGGACTAGTCAGGATGAGCAGTTCTTC
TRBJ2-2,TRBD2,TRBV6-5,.,CASSYALAGAAGELFF,TGTGCCAGCAGTTACGCCCTAGCGGGAGCAGCCGGGGAGCTGTTTTTT
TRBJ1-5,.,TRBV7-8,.,CASSSYNQPQHF,TGTGCCAGCAGCAGTTATAATCAGCCCCAGCATTTT
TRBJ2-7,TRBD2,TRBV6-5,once,CASSYRESGAGYEQYF,TGTGCCAGCAGTTACAGGGAGAGCGGGGCGGGCTACGAGCAGTACTTC
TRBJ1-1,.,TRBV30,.,CAWKARLNTEAFF,TGTGCCTGGAAGGCCAGACTGAACACTGAAGCTTTCTTT
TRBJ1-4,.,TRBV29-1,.,CSVWLTANEKLFF,TGCAGCGTTTGGTTAACAGCTAATGAAAAACTGTTTTTT
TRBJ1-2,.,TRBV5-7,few,CASSPRQIYGYTF,TGTGCCAGCAGCCCGCGACAGATCTATGGCTACACCTTC
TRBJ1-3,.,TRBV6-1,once,CASSEEWRDTFSGNTIYF,TGTGCCAGCAGTGAAGAGTGGCGCGACACATTCTCTGGAAACACCATATATTTT
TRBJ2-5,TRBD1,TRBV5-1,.,CASSLGQGRTQETQYF,TGCGCCAGCAGCTTGGGACAGGGGCGGACCCAAGAGACCCAGTACTTC
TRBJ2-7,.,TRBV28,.,CASSPPRAYSYEQYF,TGTGCCAGCAGTCCCCCCCGGGCCTACTCCTACGAGCAGTACTTC
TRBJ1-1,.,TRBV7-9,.,CAGSTDSKAFF,TGTGCCGGCAGCACCGACAGTAAGGCTTTCTTT
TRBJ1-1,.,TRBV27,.,CASSLTRRGWTEAFF,TGTGCCAGCAGTTTGACAAGGCGGGGTTGGACTGAAGCTTTCTTT
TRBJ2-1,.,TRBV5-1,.,CASSLDGGSYNEQFF,TGCGCCAGCAGCTTGGACGGGGGCTCCTACAATGAGCAGTTCTTC
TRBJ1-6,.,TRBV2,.,CASSDWVENSPLHF,TGTGCCAGCAGTGACTGGGTTGAGAATTCACCCCTCCACTTT
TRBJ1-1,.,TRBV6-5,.,CASSRAPLRSTEAFF,TGTGCCAGCAGCCGCGCTCCCCTAAGATCGACTGAAGCTTTCTTT
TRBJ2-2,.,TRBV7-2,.,CASSPGGANTGELFF,TGTGCCAGCAGCCCGGGTGGGGCTAACACCGGGGAGCTGTTTTTT
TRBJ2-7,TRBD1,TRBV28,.,CASSPGQGHEQYF,TGTGCCAGCAGTCCCGGACAGGGACACGAGCAGTACTTC
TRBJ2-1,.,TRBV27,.,CASRRDYSSYNEQFF,TGTGCCAGCAGGCGCGATTACAGCTCCTACAATGAGCAGTTCTTC
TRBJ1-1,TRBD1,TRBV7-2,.,CASSRGQGTEAFF,TGTGCCAGCAGCCGCGGACAGGGAACTGAAGCTTTCTTT
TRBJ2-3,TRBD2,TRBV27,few,CASSPTLAGATDTQYF,TGTGCCAGCAGCCCTACACTAGCGGGAGCCACAGATACGCAGTATTTT
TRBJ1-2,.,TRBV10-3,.,CAISDTVYGYTF,TGTGCCATCAGTGACACGGTCTATGGCTACACCTTC
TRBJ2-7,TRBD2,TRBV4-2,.,CASSQVGGSGTYEQYF,TGTGCCAGCAGCCAAGTGGGCGGGAGCGGCACCTACGAGCAGTACTTC
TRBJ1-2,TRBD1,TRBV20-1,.,CSSGTGDGGTF,TGCAGTTCGGGGACAGGGGACGGCGGCACCTTC
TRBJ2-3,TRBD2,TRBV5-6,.,CASSFGLASTDTQYF,TGTGCCAGCAGCTTCGGACTAGCAAGCACAGATACGCAGTATTTT
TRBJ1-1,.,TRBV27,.,CASSFSRNTEAFF,TGTGCCAGCAGTTTTTCCAGGAACACTGAAGCTTTCTTT